This TCR beta chain was captured by sequencing in a study of cytomegalovirus exposure and HLA in healthy donors. Broader study findings: A previous analysis found most TCR beta V segments productive roughly 87% or roughly 30% of the time.

V lost 5 bases and J lost 3, with 7 bases in between. CDR3 length equals 12 residues. Per the germline V gene, CDR1 is SEHNR and CDR2 is FQNEAQ (reference sequence). Primers for the PCR totalled 60 Vbeta and 13 Jbeta. The data were produced by immunoSEQ multiplex PCR, yet TCRdb's version contains in-frame clones alone and is incomplete. The table has some 110,000 clones, over 70% seen once. Comment on this clone: Its antigen is as yet unknown.

This clonotype was obtained from a male donor in good health and CMV-seropositive. The specimen was PBMCs. This chain joins TRBV7-9 and TRBJ1-2, with D uncertain. The CDR3 DNA reads TGTGCCAGCAGCCCACGGGACTATGGCTACACCTTC. This encodes CASSPRDYGYTF.